This is a list of T cell receptor beta chains from one sample in a study of vaccination and CD4 T cells after COVID-19. TCRdb called the PCR reads again in MiXCR, with one record for every CDR3 protein. Seen here are 15,000 to 25,000 distinct CDR3 sequences, just over 60% observed once, and the top ten hold around 8%. Their target antigens are unknown. Sequencing input: CD4+ T cells from blood, cultured in vitro. The receptors were sampled from a human donor who had recovered from COVID-19. The CDR3 runs from the conserved cysteine through the conserved F or W. Each record gives: J gene, V gene, CDR3 protein.

j_gene: TRBJ2-7
v_gene: TRBV18
CDR3aa: CASSPGTSYEQYF

j_gene: TRBJ1-4
v_gene: TRBV19
CDR3aa: CASSHPTGRGEKLFF

j_gene: TRBJ1-5
v_gene: TRBV6-1
CDR3aa: CASSVGGLPGDQPQHF

j_gene: TRBJ1-1
v_gene: TRBV27
CDR3aa: CASSLEGVGNTEAFF

j_gene: TRBJ1-5
v_gene: TRBV28
CDR3aa: CASSLFSRNQPQHF

j_gene: TRBJ2-7
v_gene: TRBV20-1
CDR3aa: CSARKGLAGGEQYF

j_gene: TRBJ2-3
v_gene: TRBV24-1
CDR3aa: CATSGGLARGGDTQYF

j_gene: TRBJ2-2
v_gene: TRBV20-1
CDR3aa: CSASRAGTNTGELFF

j_gene: TRBJ1-1
v_gene: TRBV7-8
CDR3aa: CASSRQVHTEAFF

j_gene: TRBJ2-7
v_gene: TRBV28
CDR3aa: CASSLRDRGRREQYF

j_gene: TRBJ2-4
v_gene: TRBV21-1
CDR3aa: CASSRRDTQVLAKNIQYF

j_gene: TRBJ1-1
v_gene: TRBV20-1
CDR3aa: CSAKRTGNVNTEAFF

j_gene: TRBJ2-5
v_gene: TRBV7-2
CDR3aa: CASSISVSGTQETQYF

j_gene: TRBJ2-3
v_gene: TRBV20-1
CDR3aa: CSAPNLGGTDTQYF

j_gene: TRBJ1-2
v_gene: TRBV19
CDR3aa: CASSMGSIRANYGYTF

j_gene: TRBJ2-5
v_gene: TRBV2
CDR3aa: CASRGTSGRPQETQYF